This TCR beta chain emerged from a study of blood T cell repertoires in COVID-19. Study background: The study drew acute and convalescent COVID-19 samples from the United States, Italy and Spain.

Sequencing was performed with immunoSEQ multiplex PCR; in TCRdb, only in-frame clones are kept and a portion is missing. Counted here are under 350,000 clones, 86% occurring once; the ten biggest clones make up 3.6%. V was clipped by 8 bases and J by 8 bases; unmatched bases: 7. In germline, CDR1 is MDHEN, CDR2 SYDVKM. The CDR3 spans 12 residues. This clone was detected only once. Material for sequencing was peripheral blood. The clonotype was recovered from a man between 18 and 35 years old with active or convalescent COVID-19. V is TRBV28 and J is TRBJ2-7; 9 nucleotides line up with TRBD1. The CDR3 protein is CASHGTGQKQYF. DNA for the CDR3: TGTGCCAGCCACGGGACAGGGCAGAAGCAGTACTTC.